Below are 9 T cell receptor beta chains sequenced from a single sample in a study of sequential checkpoint blockade in melanoma. Described treatment: randomized to nivolumab then ipilimumab (arm A) or the reverse (arm B). Here immunoSEQ multiplex PCR was the method, and the copy in TCRdb shows in-frame clones only, minus some. The sample gives fewer than 6,500 clones, roughly 28% of which show up once; around 22% is in the top ten. Sequences were derived from tumor tissue (inferred from file names), sampled from a patient given nivolumab and ipilimumab in sequence. All receptors derive from a human donor with melanoma.

The rearrangement joins TRBV10-3 to TRBJ2-3, with 9 bases that match TRBD2. The CDR3 is 16 residues long. The germline gives CDR1 ENHRY, CDR2 SYGVKD. With 0 bases clipped from V and 1 base from J, the junction kept 2 bases outside the gene matches. CDR3 bases: TGTGCCATCAGTGAGTCGTTAGCGGGAGGCACAGATACGCAGTATTTT. It is translated as CAISESLAGGTDTQYF.

This clone has just a few counts. This CDR3 reads CAWSVGRAGNTIYF. In nucleotides, the CDR3 is TGTGCCTGGAGTGTAGGCAGGGCCGGAAACACCATATATTTT. The V gene is TRBV30, the J gene TRBJ1-3; tentative D call: TRBD1 (5 bases). V lost 0 bases to trimming and J lost 4 bases, with 10 bases between them. Germline loops: CDR1 GTSNPN, CDR2 SVGIG (reference sequence). This CDR3 comprises 14 residues.

This clone was recorded a few times. The chain recombines TRBV11-3 with TRBJ1-2; 8 bases fit TRBD1. V shed 3 bases, J shed 7 bases, and the junction held 16 bases outside the gene matches. Germline-derived CDR1 and CDR2 are SGHNT and YENEEA. The CDR3 has 17 amino acids. CDR3 amino acids: CASSLLLGRDRPTGYTF. The CDR3 bases are TGTGCCAGCAGCTTGTTGTTGGGGAGGGACAGGCCTACTGGCTACACCTTC.

The rearrangement links TRBV5-1 to TRBJ1-3; weak D call: TRBD1 (5 bases). Germline CDR1 and CDR2: SGHRS and YFSETQ. Trimming left V 1 base short and J 0 bases short, with 11 bases between. This CDR3 contains 16 residues. CDR3 amino acids: CASSLTGTDSGNTIYF. Written as DNA, the CDR3 is TGCGCCAGCAGCTTGACCGGGACGGACTCTGGAAACACCATATATTTT.

A few counts support this clone. The chain has TRBV6-8 and TRBJ2-1, with D hard to call. Trimming stripped 0 bases from V and 9 bases from J, with 9 bases between. The germline gives CDR1 MNHGY, CDR2 SAAAGT. This CDR3 is 13 amino acids long. CDR3 in DNA: TGTGCCAGCAGTTACTCGAAGGGAAGTGAGCAGTTCTTC. It translates to CASSYSKGSEQFF.

The gene calls are TRBV18 and TRBJ2-6; D is unclear. CDR3 size: 16 residues. Per germline, CDR1 KGHSH and CDR2 LQKENI. Trimming pared 1 base from V and 0 bases from J, leaving 7 bases between. The CDR3 bases are TGTGCCAGCTCACCACTCGCAGCCTCTGGGGCCAACGTCCTGACTTTC. It translates to CASSPLAASGANVLTF.

The gene calls are TRBV18 and TRBJ2-3, with D unclear. The V end lost 0 bases, the J end lost 3 bases, and 4 bases lay between the germline ends. CDR1 is KGHSH and CDR2 is LQKENI in the germline V gene. This CDR3 contains 13 residues. Here the CDR3 reads CASSPPATDTQYF. The DNA for the CDR3 is TGTGCCAGCTCACCACCCGCGACAGATACGCAGTATTTT.

This clone is labeled medium-sized. The V and J genes are TRBV9 and TRBJ1-1; TRBD1 matches at 8 bases. J lost 0 bases, V lost 5 bases, and 3 bases had no gene match. The CDR3 runs to 14 residues. Germline CDR1 SGDLS, CDR2 YYNGEE. CDR3 sequence reads: CASSRDRMNTEAFF. CDR3 bases: TGTGCCAGCAGTAGGGACAGGATGAACACTGAAGCTTTCTTT.

This clone was detected a few times. The chain couples TRBV5-1 to TRBJ1-4, with 9 bases lining up with TRBD1. This CDR3 spans 15 amino acids. J lost 5 bases, V lost 4 bases, and 6 bases had no gene match. The germline CDR1 and CDR2 sequences are SGHRS and YFSETQ. CDR3 in amino acids: CASSLTGGANEKLFF. CDR3 bases: TGCGCCAGCAGCCTGACAGGGGGAGCCAATGAAAAACTGTTTTTT.